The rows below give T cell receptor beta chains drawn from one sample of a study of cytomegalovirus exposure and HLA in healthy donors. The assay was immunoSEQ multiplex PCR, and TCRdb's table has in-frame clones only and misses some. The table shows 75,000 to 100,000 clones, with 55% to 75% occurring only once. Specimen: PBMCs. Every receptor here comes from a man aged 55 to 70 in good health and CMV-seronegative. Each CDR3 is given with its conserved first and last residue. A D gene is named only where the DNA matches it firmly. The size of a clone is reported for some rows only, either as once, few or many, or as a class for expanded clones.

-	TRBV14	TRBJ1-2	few	TGTGCCAGCAGCCAAGGAAGGACATATGGCTACACCTTC	CASSQGRTYGYTF
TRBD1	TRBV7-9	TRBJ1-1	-	TGTGCCAGCACCCCGACAGGGGGAATGATCACTGAAGCTTTCTTT	CASTPTGGMITEAFF
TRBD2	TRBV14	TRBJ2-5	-	TGTGCCAGCAGCGCCCTACTAGCGGCGGGGGAGACCCAGTACTTC	CASSALLAAGETQYF
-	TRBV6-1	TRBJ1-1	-	TGTGCCAGCAGTGAGTACCGGGACACTGAAGCTTTCTTT	CASSEYRDTEAFF
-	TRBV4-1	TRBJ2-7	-	TGCGCCAGCAGCCAGGCTAGTCTTTCCTACGAGCAGTACTTC	CASSQASLSYEQYF
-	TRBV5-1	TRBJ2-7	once	TGCGCCAGCAGCCCCCGGGACATCTACTCCTACGAGCAGTACTTC	CASSPRDIYSYEQYF
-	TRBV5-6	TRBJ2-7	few	TGTGCCAGCAGCTTGGGTTTCGACGAGCAGTACTTC	CASSLGFDEQYF
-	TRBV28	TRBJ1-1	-	TGTGCCAGCGGTCCTGGAATCAGGTATCGCGCGGACATGAACACTGAAGCTTTCTTT	CASGPGIRYRADMNTEAFF
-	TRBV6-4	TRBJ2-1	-	TGTGCCAGCAGTGACTCGAGTCTAGGGACAGAGCAGTTCTTC	CASSDSSLGTEQFF
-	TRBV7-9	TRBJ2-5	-	TGTTCCGGGGCCGTAGGGGGTCAAGAGACCCAGTACTTC	CSGAVGGQETQYF